Shown below are 9 T cell receptor beta chains from a single sample sequenced in a study of T cell repertoires in cytomegalovirus infection. The antigens these receptors bind are not known. TCRdb recomputed calls from the reads with MiXCR, one row per CDR3 protein. The table records about 770,000 distinct CDR3 sequences, approximately 32% of them present only once. The source material was cultured CD8+ T cells from PBMCs, sampled from culture after CMV antigen stimulation. Receptor source: a human donor in good health (CMV status not recorded). Some clones in this sample may be carry-over from other donors' samples.

This clonotype occurred a few times. The chain has TRBV27 and TRBJ1-4; possible D gene TRBD1, 6 bases. Germline V lookup: CDR1 MNHEY, CDR2 SMNVEV (reference sequence). The V end lost 6 bases, the J end lost 2 bases, and 10 bases lay between the germline ends. CDR3 length: 14 amino acids. The CDR3 reads CASSWTATNEKLFF. CDR3 nucleotide sequence: TGTGCCAGCAGCTGGACAGCCACTAATGAAAAACTGTTTTTT.

This clonotype has more than one count but fewer than ten. The gene calls are TRBV14 and TRBJ1-4; 9 bases line up with TRBD1. The CDR3 is made up of 15 amino acids. Germline loops: CDR1 SGHDN, CDR2 FVKESK. The V and J ends lost 4 bases and 7 bases, in that order; junction bases with no gene match: 7. The CDR3 DNA follows: TGTGCCAGCAGCCCCGGACAGGGGTCGCGTGAAAAACTGTTTTTT. This encodes CASSPGQGSREKLFF.

The sample holds a few counts of this clonotype. This chain joins TRBV9 and TRBJ1-1; 7 bases map to TRBD1. The germline gives CDR1 SGDLS, CDR2 YYNGEE. The V and J ends lost 4 bases and 5 bases, in that order; junction bases with no gene match: 8. The CDR3 length is 14 residues. CDR3 nucleotides: TGTGCCAGCAGCCCGACGAGGGGGCAAACTGAAGCTTTCTTT. As protein: CASSPTRGQTEAFF.

CDR3 sequence: CASSLEVRIGGTGELFF. The CDR3 nucleotides are TGTGCCAGCAGCTTGGAGGTCCGCATAGGGGGGACCGGGGAGCTGTTTTTT. This sequence joins TRBV5-5 and TRBJ2-2; possibly TRBD1 or TRBD2 for D (6 bases each). The CDR3 loop spans 17 amino acids. Trimming shortened V by 0 bases and J by 5 bases, and 17 bases separated the two germline ends. CDR1 is SGHKS and CDR2 is YYEKEE in the germline V gene (reference sequence).

This clonotype was recorded a few times. V usage is TRBV15 and J usage is TRBJ2-1; maybe TRBD2 (7 bases). In germline, CDR1 is LNHNV, CDR2 YYDKDF (reference sequence). Trimming removed 3 bases from V and 3 bases from J, with 9 bases in between. The CDR3 is 14 residues long. This CDR3 reads CATSSGGLYNEQFF. CDR3 nucleotide sequence: TGTGCCACCAGCAGCGGGGGGCTCTACAATGAGCAGTTCTTC.

This clonotype was observed a handful of times. J is TRBJ2-3 and V is TRBV6-9; the D gene could be TRBD1 or TRBD2 (6 bases each). Per the germline V gene, CDR1 is MNHGY and CDR2 is SVAAGI. The CDR3 contains 15 residues. V lost 4 bases to trimming and J lost 5 bases, with 16 bases between them. CDR3 region: CASSLARRGQDTQYF. CDR3 sequence (DNA): TGTGCCAGCAGTTTGGCACGACGGGGGCAAGATACGCAGTATTTT.

The V gene is TRBV7-9, the J gene TRBJ2-5, with 13 positions matching TRBD2. The CDR3 contains 16 residues. Germline CDR1 and CDR2: SEHNR and FQNEAQ (reference sequence). Trimming took 7 bases from V and 5 from J; bases not matched to a gene: 10. Written as DNA, the CDR3 is TGTGCCAGCACCGGACTAGCGGGGGTTCCTGGCGAGACCCAGTACTTC. As protein: CASTGLAGVPGETQYF.

This clonotype was detected many times. The gene calls are TRBV7-6 and TRBJ1-3, with D perhaps TRBD1 (5 bases). The CDR3 contains 16 residues. V was cut by 2 bases and J by 0 bases, with 11 bases left in between. CDR1 is SGHVS, CDR2 FNYEAQ, per germline. DNA for the CDR3: TGTGCCAGCAGCTTAAAACAGGTCTACTCTGGAAACACCATATATTTT. As protein: CASSLKQVYSGNTIYF.

The chain carries TRBV12-3 or TRBV12-4 and TRBJ2-5; 10 bases line up with TRBD2. The V gene end was trimmed by 8 bases and the J gene end by 1 base; junction bases not matched to a gene: 4. This CDR3 region has 14 residues. The CDR3 loop reads CASRIAGGQETQYF. The CDR3 DNA sequence: TGTGCCAGCCGGATAGCGGGGGGCCAAGAGACCCAGTACTTC.